The source of this TCR beta chain is a study of T cells in Graves' hyperthyroidism and ophthalmopathy. V shed 6 bases, J shed 5 bases, and the junction held 10 bases outside the gene matches. Germline CDR1 and CDR2: WSHSY and SAAADI. The CDR3 consists of 15 residues. In its sample, this clonotype was seen a few times. It was RNA transcripts that yielded the amplified TCR beta CDR3 regions. With the HTBI primer set, the TCR CDR3 went through a first round of RT-PCR. TCRdb ran MiXCR on the multiplex PCR reads and lists one entry per CDR3 protein. The sample has around 600,000 distinct CDR3 sequences, about 15% seen once.

The sequence came from a woman aged 45-65 years with Graves' ophthalmopathy. Specimen: blood. The chain recombines TRBV10-2 with TRBJ1-5; 7 bases line up with TRBD1. CDR3 region: CASSKDRRGDQPQHF. The DNA of the CDR3 is TGCGCCAGCAGCAAGGACAGGAGGGGGGATCAGCCCCAGCATTTT.